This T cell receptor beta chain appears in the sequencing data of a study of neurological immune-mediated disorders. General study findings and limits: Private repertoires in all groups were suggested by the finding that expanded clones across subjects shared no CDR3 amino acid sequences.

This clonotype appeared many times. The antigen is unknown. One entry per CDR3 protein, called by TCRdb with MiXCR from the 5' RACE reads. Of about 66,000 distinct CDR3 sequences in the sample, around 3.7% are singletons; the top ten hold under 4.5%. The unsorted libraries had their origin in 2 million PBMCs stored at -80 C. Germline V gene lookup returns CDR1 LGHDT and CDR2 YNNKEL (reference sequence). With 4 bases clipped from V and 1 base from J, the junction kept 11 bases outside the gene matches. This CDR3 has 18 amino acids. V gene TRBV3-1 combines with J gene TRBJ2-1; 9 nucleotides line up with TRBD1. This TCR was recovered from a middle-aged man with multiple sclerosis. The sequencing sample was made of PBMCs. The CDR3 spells CASSPTGQGVWSYNEQFF. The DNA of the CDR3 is TGTGCCAGCAGCCCAACGGGACAGGGAGTCTGGTCCTACAATGAGCAGTTCTTC.